Listed below are T cell receptor beta chains from one sample, sequenced in a study of CD8 T cells in Susac syndrome. TCRdb redid the calling of the immunoSEQ multiplex PCR reads with MiXCR, one entry per CDR3 protein. The profile shows about 200,000 distinct CDR3 sequences, 90% to 95% of them singletons. The source material was CD4+ T cells from PBMCs. The receptors stem from a human donor with multiple sclerosis. Each CDR3 is given with its conserved first and last residue. A D gene is named only where the DNA matches it firmly. The size of a clone is reported for some rows only, either as once, few or many, or as a class for expanded clones.

V gene	clone size	J gene	D gene	CDR3 DNA	CDR3 protein
TRBV7-9	NA	TRBJ2-1	NA	TGTGCCAGCAGCTTAGCCGAGACAGCAAGACCTTACAATGAGCAGTTCTTC	CASSLAETARPYNEQFF
TRBV4-2	few	TRBJ2-5	NA	TGTGCCAGCAGCCAAGACAGGGTGGAGACCCAGTACTTC	CASSQDRVETQYF
TRBV20-1	NA	TRBJ2-5	NA	TGCAGTGCCAAGGGACTCCCCACGGGGTCCCAGTACTTC	CSAKGLPTGSQYF
TRBV7-3	NA	TRBJ2-3	TRBD2	TGTGCCAGCAGCCTGGGACTAGCAGCAGATACGCAGTATTTT	CASSLGLAADTQYF
TRBV3-1	NA	TRBJ2-1	NA	TGTGCCAGCAGGATCCAGGGGGGGCTCTACAATGAGCAGTTCTTC	CASRIQGGLYNEQFF
TRBV5-4	NA	TRBJ2-7	TRBD2	TGTGCCAGCAGCACTACTAGCGGGAGGGCCAAAGAGCAGTACTTC	CASSTTSGRAKEQYF
TRBV5-4	NA	TRBJ2-2	NA	TGTGCCAGCAGCTTGGGGGGGGCAGGGTCGAACACCGGGGAGCTGTTTTTT	CASSLGGAGSNTGELFF
TRBV25-1	NA	TRBJ2-7	NA	TGTGCCAGCAGTGAACGTGGTTACTACGAGCAGTACTTC	CASSERGYYEQYF
TRBV3-1	NA	TRBJ2-1	NA	TGTGCCAGCAGCCTTTCGAGCGGAGGGCAGTTCTTC	CASSLSSGGQFF
TRBV27	NA	TRBJ1-2	NA	TGTGCCAGCAGTTTCGGGGCGGCCGGAGGCTACACCTTC	CASSFGAAGGYTF
TRBV7-9	NA	TRBJ1-2	TRBD1	TGTGCCAGCAGCTTAAGAGAGGGGGCCAACTATGGCTACACCTTC	CASSLREGANYGYTF
TRBV13	NA	TRBJ2-1	NA	TGTGCCAGCAGCTTAGAAGGTGCCGTGGGGCCCTACAATGAGCAGTTCTTC	CASSLEGAVGPYNEQFF
TRBV29-1	NA	TRBJ2-7	NA	TGCAGCGTTGTAGGGGTTTTCTACGAGCAGTACTTC	CSVVGVFYEQYF
TRBV20-1	NA	TRBJ1-2	NA	TGCAGTGCTAGGACCTCCCTTTTTAAGGGATACACCTTC	CSARTSLFKGYTF
TRBV27	NA	TRBJ1-2	TRBD1	TGTGCCAGCAGCTTTACACTCGGGACAGCGGGGGGAAATGGCTACACCTTC	CASSFTLGTAGGNGYTF
TRBV25-1	NA	TRBJ2-3	NA	TGTGCCAGCAGTGGACCTGCGGGCCAGGGGATTCCAGATACGCAGTATTTT	CASSGPAGQGIPDTQYF
TRBV24-1	once	TRBJ2-1	TRBD2	TGTGCCACCAGTGATCTTAGCGGGAGGGCCGAGAATGAGCAGTTCTTC	CATSDLSGRAENEQFF
TRBV20-1	NA	TRBJ2-1	NA	TGCAGTGCTCGGGTTCGGAGCTCCTACAATGAGCAGTTCTTC	CSARVRSSYNEQFF
TRBV9	NA	TRBJ1-1	NA	TGTGCCAGCAGCGCTCAGACCGCGAACACTGAAGCTTTCTTT	CASSAQTANTEAFF
TRBV7-9	NA	TRBJ2-1	NA	TGTGCCAGCAGCCATATGGGGGGGGCCCAGGAAGAGCAGTTCTTC	CASSHMGGAQEEQFF
TRBV7-9	NA	TRBJ1-2	NA	TGTGCCAGCAGTCCTCCGCCCCGGGATCTCTACACCTTC	CASSPPPRDLYTF
TRBV2	NA	TRBJ2-7	NA	TGTGCCAGCAGCGGGGAACAGTCCTACGAGCAGTACTTC	CASSGEQSYEQYF
TRBV27	NA	TRBJ2-3	TRBD1	TGTGCCAGCACTCTAAGGGCAGGGGGCGGCCCTCCCCCAGATACGCAGTATTTT	CASTLRAGGGPPPDTQYF
TRBV18	NA	TRBJ2-5	NA	TGTGCCAGCTCACCATATGGGGGACGTACCCAAGAGACCCAGTACTTC	CASSPYGGRTQETQYF
TRBV6-6	NA	TRBJ2-1	TRBD2	TGTGCCAGCGGGGGACTAGGTTACAATGAGCAGTTCTTC	CASGGLGYNEQFF
TRBV20-1	once	TRBJ2-2	NA	TGCAGTGCCCTTAGGGCCGCGAACACCGGGGAGCTGTTTTTT	CSALRAANTGELFF
TRBV6-6	NA	TRBJ2-2	NA	TGTGCCAGCAGGCTCTCTGAGGGCGCCACCGGGGAGCTGTTTTTT	CASRLSEGATGELFF
TRBV3-1	NA	TRBJ2-7	NA	TGTGCCAGCAGCCAAGATAGGGCGTACGCGTCCTACGAGCAGTACTTC	CASSQDRAYASYEQYF
TRBV3-1	once	TRBJ2-5	NA	TGTGCCAGCAGGGACAGTCATAGCGCCCAAGAGACCCAGTACTTC	CASRDSHSAQETQYF